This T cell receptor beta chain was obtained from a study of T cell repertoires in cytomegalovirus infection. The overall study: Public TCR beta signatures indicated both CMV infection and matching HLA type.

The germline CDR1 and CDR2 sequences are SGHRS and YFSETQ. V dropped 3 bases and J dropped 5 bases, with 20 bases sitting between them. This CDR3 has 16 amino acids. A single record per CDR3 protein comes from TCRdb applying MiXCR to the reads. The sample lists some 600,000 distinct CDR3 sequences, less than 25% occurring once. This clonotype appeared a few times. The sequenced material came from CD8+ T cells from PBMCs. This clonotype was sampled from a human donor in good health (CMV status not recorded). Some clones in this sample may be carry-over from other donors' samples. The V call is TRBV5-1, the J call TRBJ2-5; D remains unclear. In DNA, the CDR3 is TGCGCCAGCAGCTCCGTTGGTGAAGGGTTTCGGGAGACCCAGTACTTC. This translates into CASSSVGEGFRETQYF.